These 18 T cell receptor beta chains came from one sample sequenced in a study of blood T cell repertoires in COVID-19. Clones were read by immunoSEQ multiplex PCR, and TCRdb kept only the in-frame ones, dropping some. The sample contains 250,000 to 300,000 clones, around 80% of which appear only once. The material sequenced was PBMCs or T cells enriched from blood (not recorded which). The receptor source for this set is a man under 40 with acute COVID-19.

The V call is TRBV28, the J call TRBJ1-5, with D perhaps TRBD1 (5 bases). Looked up from germline, CDR1 is MDHEN and CDR2 is SYDVKM. V lost 7 bases, J lost 4 bases, and 17 bases lay in between. The CDR3 is 15 amino acids. The CDR3 region is CASTHGQGGNQPQHF. The CDR3, as DNA: TGTGCCAGCACCCATGGGCAGGGTGGAAATCAGCCCCAGCATTTT.

The J gene is TRBJ2-7, the V gene TRBV7-9; 7 bases fit TRBD1. This CDR3 region has 12 residues. Trimming at V came to 3 bases and at J to 8 bases, leaving 4 bases not matched to a gene. Germline CDR1 and CDR2: SEHNR and FQNEAQ (reference sequence). CDR3 protein: CASSFDREKQYV. The CDR3 DNA follows: TGTGCCAGCAGCTTCGACAGGGAGAAGCAGTACGTC.

CDR3 in DNA: TGTGCCAGTAGTAAAATTCAGCAGGGCGAGAAGGGCTACACCTTC. This encodes CASSKIQQGEKGYTF. V is TRBV19 and J is TRBJ1-2; tentative D call: TRBD1 (5 bases). V shed 4 bases and J shed 8 bases, with 20 bases lying between them. Per the germline V gene, CDR1 is LNHDA and CDR2 is SQIVND (reference sequence). The CDR3 is 15 amino acids.

The table lists this clone with many counts. The chain combines TRBV29-1 with TRBJ2-7; D is perhaps TRBD1 (7 bases). The CDR3 covers 12 residues. Germline V lookup: CDR1 SQVTM, CDR2 ANQGSEA. V dropped 7 bases and J dropped 2 bases, with 12 bases sitting between them. This CDR3 is CSGGDSTYEQYV. The CDR3 nucleotides are TGCAGCGGGGGGGACAGTACCTACGAGCAGTACGTC.

The sample holds a few counts of this clone. The CDR3 region is CASSSPEGANEQFF. The CDR3, as DNA: TGTGCCAGCAGCTCCCCGGAGGGGGCAAATGAGCAGTTCTTC. The gene calls are TRBV7-8 and TRBJ2-1; D is possibly TRBD1 (7 bases). V gave up 4 bases and J gave up 7 bases, with 14 bases separating them. CDR1 is SGHVS, CDR2 FQNEAQ, per germline. The CDR3 is 14 amino acids.

The gene calls are TRBV7-9 and TRBJ1-2; D is ambiguous. Germline V gene sequence: CDR1 SEHNR, CDR2 FQNEAQ (reference sequence). Trimming left V 6 bases short and J 1 base short, with 9 bases between. This CDR3 is built from 13 residues. CDR3 nucleotide sequence: TGTGCCAGCAGTGTTTCTCTTAACTATGGCTACACCTTC. Translation: CASSVSLNYGYTF.

V is TRBV30 and J is TRBJ2-3; D not resolved. The CDR3 extends over 13 amino acids. The germline gives CDR1 GTSNPN, CDR2 SVGIG (reference sequence). Trimming took 7 bases from V and 1 from J, leaving 12 bases between them. CDR3 protein: CASHRPGTDTQYF. The CDR3 DNA sequence: TGTGCCTCTCACAGACCGGGCACAGATACGCAGTATTTT.

V and J are TRBV27 and TRBJ1-5; TRBD1 agrees at 7 bases. The CDR3 has 15 residues. Germline CDR1 reads MNHEY; CDR2 reads SMNVEV (reference sequence). Losses at the gene ends were 5 bases for V and 9 bases for J; bases not matched to a gene: 13. The chain's CDR3 is CASSPHPQGQRPQHF. In nucleotides, the CDR3 is TGTGCCAGCAGTCCACACCCACAGGGACAGCGGCCCCAGCATTTT.

This clone was counted a single time. Here the CDR3 reads CASSPTGRKLFF. The CDR3 DNA reads TGTGCCAGCAGCCCGACAGGGAGAAAACTGTTTTTT. V and J are TRBV3-1 (or the pseudogene TRBV3-2) and TRBJ1-4, with 7 bases matching TRBD1. In germline, CDR1 is LGHDT, CDR2 YNNKEL (reference sequence). The CDR3 is 12 amino acids. V shed 4 bases and J 10 bases; nucleotides not matched to a gene: 3.

The count of this clone is one. The rearrangement uses TRBV2 and TRBJ2-5; 14 bases map to TRBD2. The CDR3 has 19 residues. Losses at the gene ends were 4 bases for V and 2 bases for J; bases not matched to a gene: 12. Germline V gene sequence: CDR1 SNHLY, CDR2 FYNNEI. CDR3 sequence (DNA): TGTGCCAGCAGTGGGGGGACTAGCGGGAGTTTTGGCCTACAAGAGACCCAGTACTTC. Translating gives CASSGGTSGSFGLQETQYF.

The V gene is TRBV19, the J gene TRBJ1-1, with 8 bases lining up with TRBD1. The CDR3 has 15 amino acids. The ends lost 5 bases at V and 3 bases at J; junction bases unmatched: 8. CDR1 and CDR2 (germline): LNHDA, SQIVND (reference sequence). The CDR3 reads CASSSTGTGYTEAFF. The CDR3 coding sequence is TGTGCCAGTAGTTCAACCGGGACAGGTTACACTGAAGCTTTCTTT.

The chain couples TRBV7-3 to TRBJ2-1, with 9 bases identical to TRBD2. The ends lost 4 bases at V and 6 bases at J; junction bases unmatched: 7. CDR1 and CDR2 (germline): SGHTA, FQGTGA. The CDR3 is 15 amino acids. CDR3 region: CASSSWAGGTNEQFF. CDR3 nucleotides: TGTGCCAGCAGCTCTTGGGCGGGAGGGACCAATGAGCAGTTCTTC.

The chain couples TRBV24-1 to TRBJ2-1, with TRBD1 identical over 12 bases. Germline V gene lookup returns CDR1 KGHDR and CDR2 SFDVKD. V lost 12 bases and J lost 9; bases outside the gene matches: 11. The CDR3 is 14 residues long. The CDR3 sequence: CASGGQGASGEQFF. The CDR3 nucleotides read TGTGCCTCCGGGGGACAGGGGGCTTCGGGTGAGCAGTTCTTC.

The chain employs TRBV19 and TRBJ2-7, with D possibly matching TRBD2 (6 bases). V shed 7 bases and J shed 3 bases, with 10 bases lying between them. The CDR3 length is 12 residues. Germline-derived CDR1 and CDR2 are LNHDA and SQIVND (reference sequence). The CDR3 DNA follows: TGTGCCAGTAAGAAGGAGGGCTACGAGCAGTACGTC. This sequence encodes CASKKEGYEQYV.

The chain has TRBV3-1 (or the pseudogene TRBV3-2) and TRBJ2-5; 12 bases agree with TRBD2. From germline, CDR1 is LGHDT and CDR2 YNNKEL (reference sequence). V shed 4 bases and J 5 bases; nucleotides not matched to a gene: 11. The CDR3 is 17 amino acids. The CDR3 nucleotides read TGTGCCAGCAGCCCTGGCCTAGCGGGGGGGCCGCAGGAGACCCAGTACTTC. Its protein product is CASSPGLAGGPQETQYF.

This chain connects TRBV18 to TRBJ1-4; D not certain. Trimming took 1 base from V and 6 from J, leaving 6 bases between them. In germline, CDR1 is KGHSH, CDR2 LQKENI. The CDR3 length is 13 residues. CDR3 amino acids: CASSPQLDEKLFF. For the CDR3, the DNA is TGTGCCAGCTCACCACAACTGGATGAAAAACTGTTTTTT.

The chain uses TRBV5-6 and TRBJ1-5, with a possible D match to TRBD1 (6 bases). Germline-derived CDR1 and CDR2 are SGHDT and YYEEEE. The CDR3 is made up of 14 amino acids. With 0 bases removed from V and 4 bases from J, the gap between germline ends came to 8 bases. CDR3 amino acids: CASSLGDRNQPQHF. The DNA of the CDR3 is TGTGCCAGCAGCTTGGGTGACAGGAATCAGCCCCAGCATTTT.

This chain uses TRBV12-3 or TRBV12-4 with TRBJ1-1; TRBD1 might be the D (6 bases). With 3 bases removed from V and 9 bases from J, the gap between germline ends came to 8 bases. This CDR3 is 11 amino acids long. The CDR3: CASSLGTKAFF. Written as DNA, the CDR3 is TGTGCCAGCAGTTTGGGGACAAAAGCTTTCTTT.